This record covers a single T cell receptor beta chain. The CDR3 has 15 amino acids. V was shortened by 1 base and J by 3 bases, with 13 bases between the two germline ends. Germline loops: CDR1 SGHVS, CDR2 FQNEAQ. This sample stems from a study of blood T cell repertoires in COVID-19. At the level of the study: Material from acute and convalescent COVID-19 was sourced from the United States, Italy and Spain. T cells, B-cell-depleted T cells, or PBMCs supplied cDNA or gDNA.

The authors' processing: Using reference gene primer amplification, nucleated cell counts were estimated. Profiling relied on immunoSEQ multiplex PCR, and the TCRdb table lists in-frame clones only, not all of them. The DNA was the basis for D and trimming; V, J and clone size are from that table. Seen here are a few hundred thousand clones, around four fifths observed once, and the top ten hold around 4%. The sequence came from a man between 60 and 75 years old with acute or convalescent COVID-19. The gene calls are TRBV7-8 and TRBJ2-7; D not resolved. Sequencing was performed on peripheral blood. The CDR3 nucleotides read TGTGCCAGCAGCTTAGTTGACACTGGATACTACGAGCAGTACTTC. The encoded protein is CASSLVDTGYYEQYF.